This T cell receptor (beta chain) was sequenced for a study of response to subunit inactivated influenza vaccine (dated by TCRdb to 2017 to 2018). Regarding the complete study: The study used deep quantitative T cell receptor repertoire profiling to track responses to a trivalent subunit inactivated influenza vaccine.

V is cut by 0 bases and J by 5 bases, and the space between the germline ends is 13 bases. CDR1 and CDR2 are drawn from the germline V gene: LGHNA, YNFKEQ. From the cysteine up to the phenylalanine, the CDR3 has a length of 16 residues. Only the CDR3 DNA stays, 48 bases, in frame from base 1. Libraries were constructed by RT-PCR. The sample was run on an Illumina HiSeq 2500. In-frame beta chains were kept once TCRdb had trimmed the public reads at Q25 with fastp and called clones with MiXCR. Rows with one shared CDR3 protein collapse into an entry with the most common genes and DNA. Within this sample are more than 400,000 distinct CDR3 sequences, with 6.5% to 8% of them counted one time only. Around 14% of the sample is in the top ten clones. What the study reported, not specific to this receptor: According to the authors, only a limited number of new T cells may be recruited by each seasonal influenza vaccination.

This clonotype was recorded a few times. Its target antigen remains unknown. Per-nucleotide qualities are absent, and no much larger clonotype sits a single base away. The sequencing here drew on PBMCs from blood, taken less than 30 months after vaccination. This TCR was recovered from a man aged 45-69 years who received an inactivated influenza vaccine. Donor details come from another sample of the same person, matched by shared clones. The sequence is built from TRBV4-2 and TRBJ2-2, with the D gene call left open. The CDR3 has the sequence CASSQEYAKLTGELFF. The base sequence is TGTGCCAGCAGCCAAGAATACGCAAAGCTGACCGGGGAGCTGTTTTTT.